This TCR beta chain is from a study of T cells in localized non-small cell lung cancer. General study results and limits: Of the tissues analyzed, uninvolved adjacent lung showed maximal T cell clonality, greater than tumor. Adjacent lung tissue had a median around 57 of the top 100 clones found in the tumor.

Details on this clone: The antigen is undetermined.

Generated by immunoSEQ multiplex PCR, the TCRdb table keeps only in-frame clones and is missing some. The table lists around 64,000 clones, around 90% of them singletons. V dropped 4 bases and J dropped 1 base, with 13 bases sitting between them. Germline CDR1 MNHEY, CDR2 SVGAGI. This CDR3 is 15 amino acids long. The TCR comes from a man between 40 and 70 years old with stage I squamous cell lung carcinoma. Source: peripheral blood, taken before any cancer treatment. The chain couples TRBV6-5 to TRBJ1-1, with D possibly TRBD1 on 6 matching bases. CDR3 sequence reads: CASSSYREWNTEAFF. The CDR3 bases are TGTGCCAGCAGTTCTTACAGGGAATGGAACACTGAAGCTTTCTTT.